The 14 T cell receptor beta chains listed next were all sequenced from one sample in a study of graft-versus-host responses after intestinal transplantation. Profiling relied on immunoSEQ multiplex PCR, and the TCRdb table lists in-frame clones only, not all of them. The repertoire consists of under 20,000 clones, with around nine tenths occurring once and the leading ten covering less than 65%. This specimen consisted of bone marrow, obtained around 120 days after transplant. The receptor set was obtained from a human patient who received an intestinal transplant, so some T cells may come from the graft donor.

J is TRBJ2-1 and V is TRBV7-3; D unresolved. Trimming cost V 2 bases and J 5 bases, with 7 bases left between them. Germline assignment: CDR1 SGHTA and CDR2 FQGTGA. The CDR3 consists of 13 residues. The CDR3 DNA reads TGTGCCAGCAGCTTACCAAACGACAATGAGCAGTTCTTC. Its protein is CASSLPNDNEQFF.

This clone was detected once. The chain couples TRBV28 to TRBJ2-5, with 12 nucleotides matching TRBD2. The junction had 11 bases not matched to a gene; V was cut back by 5 bases and J by 4 bases. CDR1 is MDHEN and CDR2 is SYDVKM in the germline V gene. The CDR3 is 17 residues long. CDR3 nucleotide sequence: TGTGCCAGCAGTCCCCGGTTAGGACTAGCGGGAACAGAGACCCAGTACTTC. Amino acids: CASSPRLGLAGTETQYF. The full variable domain, rest sourced from reference TRBV28 and TRBJ2-5, is DVKVTQSSRYLVKRTGEKVFLECVQDMDHENMFWYRQDPGLGLRLIYFSYDVKMKEKGDIPEGYSVSREKKERFSLILESASTNQTSMYLCASSPRLGLAGTETQYFGPGTRLLVL.

V gene TRBV7-3 combines with J gene TRBJ2-1; no definite D call. V was clipped by 4 bases and J by 0 bases, with 10 bases between them. CDR1 and CDR2 (germline): SGHTA, FQGTGA. The CDR3 is 15 residues long. CDR3 residues: CASSSSPSSYNEQFF. DNA of the CDR3: TGTGCCAGCAGCTCATCGCCAAGCTCCTACAATGAGCAGTTCTTC.

The genes are TRBV7-9 and TRBJ1-3, with D possibly matching TRBD1 (6 bases). Trimming left V 6 bases short and J 0 bases short, with 15 bases between. The CDR3 runs 16 residues. Germline loops: CDR1 SEHNR, CDR2 FQNEAQ (reference sequence). The CDR3 DNA sequence: TGTGCCAGCAGGCAAGGACAGCCTAACTCTGGAAACACCATATATTTT. Protein product: CASRQGQPNSGNTIYF. The full variable domain, rest sourced from reference TRBV7-9 and TRBJ1-3, is DTGVSQNPRHKITKRGQNVTFRCDPISEHNRLYWYRQTLGQGPEFLTYFQNEAQLEKSRLLSDRFSAERPKGSFSTLEIQRTEQGDSAMYLCASRQGQPNSGNTIYFGEGSWLTVV.

V is TRBV19 and J is TRBJ2-2; 13 positions match TRBD2. There are 15 residues in the CDR3. CDR1 and CDR2 from the germline V gene are LNHDA and SQIVND (reference sequence). Germline trimming cut 5 bases from V and 10 bases from J; bases unmatched to any gene: 7. The CDR3 DNA is TGTGCCAGTAGTCCGGGACTAGCGGGGCGAGAGGAGCTGTTTTTT. Protein product: CASSPGLAGREELFF.

The chain combines TRBV9 with TRBJ1-5; 7 bases align to TRBD1. Germline CDR1 SGDLS, CDR2 YYNGEE. The ends lost 3 bases at V and 7 bases at J; junction bases unmatched: 7. The CDR3 length is 14 residues. The CDR3 nucleotides are TGTGCCAGCAGCGCAGACAGGGTAGGGCAGCCCCAGCATTTT. It specifies CASSADRVGQPQHF.

The chain uses TRBV9 and TRBJ2-1; no definite D call. V dropped 0 bases and J dropped 0 bases, with 7 bases sitting between them. Looked up from germline, CDR1 is SGDLS and CDR2 is YYNGEE. CDR3 length: 15 amino acids. In nucleotides, the CDR3 is TGTGCCAGCAGCGTAGTTGAGAGCTCCTACAATGAGCAGTTCTTC. It codes for CASSVVESSYNEQFF.

V is TRBV6-1 and J is TRBJ1-1; D gene ambiguous. CDR3 length: 14 amino acids. Germline V lookup: CDR1 MNHNS, CDR2 SASEGT. V was pared by 6 bases and J by 5 bases, with 16 bases between. The CDR3 protein is CASSDPLWVTEAFF. CDR3 coding DNA: TGTGCCAGCAGCGACCCCCTTTGGGTTACTGAAGCTTTCTTT.

Points on this clone: One end of the junction varies from germline; a read error may be responsible. The rearrangement uses TRBV4-1 and TRBJ2-1; 11 bases are a match to TRBD2. The CDR3 covers 15 residues. Germline V gene lookup returns CDR1 MGHRA and CDR2 YSYEKL. The CDR3 sequence is CASSQDSGGANEQFF. The CDR3 DNA reads TGTGCCAGCAGCCAAGATAGCGGGGGGGCCAATGAGCAGTTCTTC.

The CDR3 sequence: CASSQDIGSPSREQYF. CDR3 nucleotides: TGCGCCAGCAGCCAAGATATTGGCAGCCCATCCCGCGAGCAGTACTTC. V is TRBV4-1 and J is TRBJ2-7, with D uncertain. There are 16 residues in the CDR3. V was shortened by 0 bases and J by 6 bases, with 18 bases between the two germline ends. CDR1 is MGHRA and CDR2 is YSYEKL in the germline V gene.

CDR3 sequence: CASSLGTSGRHIQYF. In nucleotides, the CDR3 is TGTGCCAGCAGCTTAGGGACTAGCGGGAGGCACATTCAGTACTTC. J is TRBJ2-4 and V is TRBV7-8, with 14 bases matching TRBD2. Germline trimming cut 1 base from V and 8 bases from J; bases unmatched to any gene: 1. Looked up from germline, CDR1 is SGHVS and CDR2 is FQNEAQ. The CDR3 is made up of 15 amino acids.

The V and J genes are TRBV27 and TRBJ2-7, with 8 bases lining up with TRBD2. J was trimmed by 1 base and V by 3 bases; bases with no gene match: 8. The germline CDR1 and CDR2 sequences are MNHEY and SMNVEV (reference sequence). The CDR3 runs to 16 residues. The CDR3 here is CASSFRSGGPSYEQYF. CDR3 coding DNA: TGTGCCAGCAGTTTTCGGTCGGGAGGGCCGTCCTACGAGCAGTACTTC.

This sequence joins TRBV5-1 and TRBJ2-3, with TRBD2 identical over 9 bases. The J segment lost 0 bases and the V segment lost 7 bases, leaving 15 bases of the junction unmatched. The CDR3 is 18 residues long. Germline CDR1 reads SGHRS; CDR2 reads YFSETQ. The CDR3, as DNA: TGCGCCAGCCAAAGGGAGGCGGGAGGGCCCTCAAGCACAGATACGCAGTATTTT. Translating it yields CASQREAGGPSSTDTQYF.

The V call is TRBV5-1, the J call TRBJ2-1; TRBD2 matches 8 bases. The CDR3 is 14 amino acids. The germline gives CDR1 SGHRS, CDR2 YFSETQ. The J segment lost 3 bases and the V segment lost 7 bases, leaving 6 bases of the junction unmatched. The CDR3 nucleotides are TGCGCCAGCCGGGAGGGATCGGGCTACAATGAGCAGTTCTTC. The encoded protein is CASREGSGYNEQFF.